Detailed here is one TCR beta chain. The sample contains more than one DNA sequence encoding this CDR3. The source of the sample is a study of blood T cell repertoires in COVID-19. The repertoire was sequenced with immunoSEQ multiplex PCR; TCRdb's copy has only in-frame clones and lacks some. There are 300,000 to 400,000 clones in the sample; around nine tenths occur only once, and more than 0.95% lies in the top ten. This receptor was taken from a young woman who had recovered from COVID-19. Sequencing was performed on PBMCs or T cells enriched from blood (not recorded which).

Written as DNA, the CDR3 is TGTGCCAGCAGCTCCGGGACTGGGGCCAACGTCCTGACTTTC. This codes for CASSSGTGANVLTF. The chain has TRBV7-3 and TRBJ2-6; D is perhaps TRBD2 (5 bases). The germline CDR1 and CDR2 sequences are SGHTA and FQGTGA. Trimming pared 4 bases from V and 2 bases from J, leaving 6 bases between. This CDR3 is built from 14 residues. The entire variable domain, with the rest obtained from reference TRBV7-3 and TRBJ2-6, is as follows: GAGVSQTPSNKVTEKGKYVELRCDPISGHTALYWYRQSLGQGPEFLIYFQGTGAADDSGLPNDRFFAVRPEGSVSTLKIQRTERGDSAVYLCASSSGTGANVLTFGAGSRLTVL.